This TCR beta chain was sequenced during a study of shared clonotypes between healthy human individuals. Some 32,000 T cell genomes, or 200 ng DNA, went into the sorted-subset replicate PCRs. TCRdb keeps only in-frame clones here, not all; method: immunoSEQ multiplex PCR. Counted here are 2 million to 2.5 million clones, 95% occurring once; the ten biggest clones make up approximately 0.13%. CDR1 is LNHDA and CDR2 is SQIVND in the germline V gene (reference sequence). This CDR3 has 16 residues. The V end lost 3 bases, the J end lost 5 bases, and 19 bases lay between the germline ends. This TCR was sampled from a man aged 18 to 29 in good health. Sequenced material: naive CD4+ T cells sorted from blood. As to subset: CD45RA+ positively selected. The rearrangement joins TRBV19 to TRBJ2-5, with TRBD2 as a possible D gene (6 bases). The CDR3 region has the DNA TGTGCCAGTAGTATCTCAGGAGGGGCGAAAACGGAGACCCAGTACTTC. Its translation is CASSISGGAKTETQYF. The full variable domain, completed using reference TRBV19 and TRBJ2-5, is DGGITQSPKYLFRKEGQNVTLSCEQNLNHDAMYWYRQDPGQGLRLIYYSQIVNDFQKGDIAEGYSVSREKKESFPLTVTSAQKNPTAFYLCASSISGGAKTETQYFGPGTRLLVL.